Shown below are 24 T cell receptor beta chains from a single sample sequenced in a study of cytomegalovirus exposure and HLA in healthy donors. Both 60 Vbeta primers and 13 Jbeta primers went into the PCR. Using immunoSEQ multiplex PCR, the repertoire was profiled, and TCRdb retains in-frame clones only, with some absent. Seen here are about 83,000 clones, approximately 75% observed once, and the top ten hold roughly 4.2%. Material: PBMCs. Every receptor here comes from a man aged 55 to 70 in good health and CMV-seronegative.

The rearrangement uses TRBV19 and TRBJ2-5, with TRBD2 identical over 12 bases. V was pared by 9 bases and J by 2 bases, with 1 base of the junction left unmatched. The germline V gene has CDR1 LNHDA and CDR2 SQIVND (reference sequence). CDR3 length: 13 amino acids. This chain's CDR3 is CASGLAGQETQYF. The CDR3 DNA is TGTGCCAGCGGACTAGCGGGACAAGAGACCCAGTACTTC.

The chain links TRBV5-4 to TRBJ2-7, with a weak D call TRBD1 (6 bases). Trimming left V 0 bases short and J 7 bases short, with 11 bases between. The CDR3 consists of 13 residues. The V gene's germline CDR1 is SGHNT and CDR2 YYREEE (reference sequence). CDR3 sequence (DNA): TGTGCCAGCAGCTTGGGACAGGTAGGAGAGCAGTACTTC. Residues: CASSLGQVGEQYF.

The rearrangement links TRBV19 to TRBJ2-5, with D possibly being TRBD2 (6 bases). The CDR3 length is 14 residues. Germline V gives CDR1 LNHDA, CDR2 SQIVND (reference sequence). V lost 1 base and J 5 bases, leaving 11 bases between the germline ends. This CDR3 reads CASSIGGGGETQYF. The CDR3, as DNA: TGTGCCAGTAGTATAGGGGGTGGGGGGGAGACCCAGTACTTC.

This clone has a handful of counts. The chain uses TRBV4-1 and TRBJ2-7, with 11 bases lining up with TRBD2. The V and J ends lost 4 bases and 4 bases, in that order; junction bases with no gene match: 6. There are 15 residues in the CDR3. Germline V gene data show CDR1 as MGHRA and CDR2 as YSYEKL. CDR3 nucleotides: TGCGCCAGCAGCCTGACTAGCGGGGAGGTGTACGAGCAGTACTTC. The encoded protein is CASSLTSGEVYEQYF.

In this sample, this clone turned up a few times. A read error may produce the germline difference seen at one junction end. The CDR3 reads CASSQNDRRDTEAFF. The CDR3 DNA is TGCGCCAGCAGCCAAAACGACAGAAGGGACACTGAAGCTTTCTTT. The rearrangement joins TRBV5-4 to TRBJ1-1; D perhaps matches TRBD1 (5 bases). This CDR3 comprises 15 residues. Germline assignment: CDR1 SGHNT and CDR2 YYREEE (reference sequence).

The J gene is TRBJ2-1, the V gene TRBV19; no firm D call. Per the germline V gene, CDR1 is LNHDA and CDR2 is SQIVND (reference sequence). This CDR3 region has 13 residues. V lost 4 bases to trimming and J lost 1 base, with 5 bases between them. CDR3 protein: CASSTVSYNEQFF. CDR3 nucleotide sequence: TGTGCCAGTAGTACAGTTTCCTACAATGAGCAGTTCTTC. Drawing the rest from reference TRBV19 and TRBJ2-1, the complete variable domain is DGGITQSPKYLFRKEGQNVTLSCEQNLNHDAMYWYRQDPGQGLRLIYYSQIVNDFQKGDIAEGYSVSREKKESFPLTVTSAQKNPTAFYLCASSTVSYNEQFFGPGTRLTVL.

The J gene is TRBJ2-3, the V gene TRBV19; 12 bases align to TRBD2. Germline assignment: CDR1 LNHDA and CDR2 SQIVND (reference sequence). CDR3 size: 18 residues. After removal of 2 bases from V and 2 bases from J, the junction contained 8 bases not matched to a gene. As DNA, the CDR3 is TGTGCCAGTAGTATACAGTTCCGACTAGCGGGGGACACAGATACGCAGTATTTT. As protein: CASSIQFRLAGDTDTQYF.

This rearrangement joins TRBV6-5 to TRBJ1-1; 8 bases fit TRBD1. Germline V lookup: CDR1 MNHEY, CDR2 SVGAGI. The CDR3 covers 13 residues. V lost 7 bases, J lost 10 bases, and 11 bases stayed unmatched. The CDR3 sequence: CASKSSTGDVAFF. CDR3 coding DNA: TGTGCCAGCAAGTCCTCGACAGGGGATGTAGCTTTCTTT.

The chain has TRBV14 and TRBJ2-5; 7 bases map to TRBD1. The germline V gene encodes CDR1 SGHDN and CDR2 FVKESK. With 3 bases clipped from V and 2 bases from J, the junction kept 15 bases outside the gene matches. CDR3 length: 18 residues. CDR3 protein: CASSQGAGTELLQETQYF. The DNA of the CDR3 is TGTGCCAGCAGCCAGGGCGCCGGGACAGAACTTTTACAAGAGACCCAGTACTTC.

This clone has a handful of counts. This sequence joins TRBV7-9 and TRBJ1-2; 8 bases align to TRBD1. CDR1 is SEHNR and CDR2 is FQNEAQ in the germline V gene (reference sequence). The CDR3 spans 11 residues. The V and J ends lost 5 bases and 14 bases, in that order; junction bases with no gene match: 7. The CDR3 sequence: CASSPTGAGTF. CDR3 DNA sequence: TGTGCCAGCAGCCCGACAGGGGCCGGGACCTTC. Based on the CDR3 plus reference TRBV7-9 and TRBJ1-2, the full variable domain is DTGVSQNPRHKITKRGQNVTFRCDPISEHNRLYWYRQTLGQGPEFLTYFQNEAQLEKSRLLSDRFSAERPKGSFSTLEIQRTEQGDSAMYLCASSPTGAGTFGSGTRLTVV.

CDR3 nucleotides: TGTGCCAGCTCCTTGACAGGATTGGGCTCGAACACTGAAGCTTTCTTT. Residues: CASSLTGLGSNTEAFF. This chain uses TRBV18 with TRBJ1-1, with D possibly TRBD1 on 6 matching bases. CDR3 length: 16 amino acids. V lost 6 bases and J lost 1, with 18 bases in between. CDR1 KGHSH and CDR2 LQKENI come from the germline V gene.

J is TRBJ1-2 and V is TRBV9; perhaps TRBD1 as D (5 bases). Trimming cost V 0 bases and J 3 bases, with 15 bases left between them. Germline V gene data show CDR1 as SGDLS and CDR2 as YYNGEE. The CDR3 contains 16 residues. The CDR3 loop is CASSVGGQGGYYGYTF. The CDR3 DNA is TGTGCCAGCAGCGTAGGAGGCCAGGGTGGTTACTATGGCTACACCTTC.

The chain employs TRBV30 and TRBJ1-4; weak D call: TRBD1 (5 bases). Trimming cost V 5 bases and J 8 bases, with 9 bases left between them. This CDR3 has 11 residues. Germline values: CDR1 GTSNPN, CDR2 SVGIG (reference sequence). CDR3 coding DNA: TGTGCCTGGGAATCAGGGGAAAAACTGTTTTTT. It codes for CAWESGEKLFF.

The CDR3 DNA reads TGTGCCAGCAGTGAAGAGCGGGGGAGAGGGACAGATACGCAGTATTTT. This gives the protein CASSEERGRGTDTQYF. This chain joins TRBV2 and TRBJ2-3, with TRBD2 matching 8 bases. The CDR3 runs 16 residues. The junction had 6 bases not matched to a gene; V was cut back by 1 base and J by 3 bases. Germline assignment: CDR1 SNHLY and CDR2 FYNNEI.

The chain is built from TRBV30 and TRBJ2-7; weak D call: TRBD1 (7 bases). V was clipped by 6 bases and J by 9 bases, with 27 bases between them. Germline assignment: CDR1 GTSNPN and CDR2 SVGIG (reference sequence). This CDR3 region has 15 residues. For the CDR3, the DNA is TGTGCCTGCGACATAATCAGGGGGGACGATGCTCGGCAGTACTTC. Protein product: CACDIIRGDDARQYF.

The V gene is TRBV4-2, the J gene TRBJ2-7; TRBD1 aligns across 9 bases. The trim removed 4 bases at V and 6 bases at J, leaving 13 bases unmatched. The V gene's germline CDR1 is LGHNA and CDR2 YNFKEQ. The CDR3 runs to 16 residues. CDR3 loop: CASSLPNRTGDFEQYF. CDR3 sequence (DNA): TGTGCCAGCAGCCTACCTAACCGGACAGGGGACTTCGAGCAGTACTTC.

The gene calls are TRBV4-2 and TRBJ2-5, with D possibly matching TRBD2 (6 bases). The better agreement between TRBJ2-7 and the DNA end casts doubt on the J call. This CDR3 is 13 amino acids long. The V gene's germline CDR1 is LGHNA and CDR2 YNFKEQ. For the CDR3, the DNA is TGTGCCAGCAGCTACCGGAGGGAAGTCGAGCAGTACTTC. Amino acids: CASSYRREVEQYF.

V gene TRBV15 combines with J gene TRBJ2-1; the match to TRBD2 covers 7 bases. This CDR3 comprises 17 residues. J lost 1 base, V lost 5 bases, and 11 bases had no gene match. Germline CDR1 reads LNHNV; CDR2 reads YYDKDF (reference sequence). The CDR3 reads CATSWRGRGRSYNEQFF. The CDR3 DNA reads TGTGCCACCAGCTGGCGTGGGAGGGGACGGTCCTACAATGAGCAGTTCTTC.

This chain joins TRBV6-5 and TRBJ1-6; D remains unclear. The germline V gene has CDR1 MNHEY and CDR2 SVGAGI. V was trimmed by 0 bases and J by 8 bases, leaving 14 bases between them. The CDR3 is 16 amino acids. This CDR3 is CASSYSGRSRDSPLHF. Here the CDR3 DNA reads TGTGCCAGCAGTTACTCTGGGAGATCTAGGGATTCACCCCTCCACTTT.

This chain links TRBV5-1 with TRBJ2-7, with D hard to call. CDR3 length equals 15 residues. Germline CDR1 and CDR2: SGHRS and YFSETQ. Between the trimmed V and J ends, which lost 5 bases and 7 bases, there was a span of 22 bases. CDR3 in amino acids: CASRGYTSFSWEQYF. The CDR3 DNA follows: TGCGCCAGCAGGGGCTACACAAGTTTTAGTTGGGAGCAGTACTTC.

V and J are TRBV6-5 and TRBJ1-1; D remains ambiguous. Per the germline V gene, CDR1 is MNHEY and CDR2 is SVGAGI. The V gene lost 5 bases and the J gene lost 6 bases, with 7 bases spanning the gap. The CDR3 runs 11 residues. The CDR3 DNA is TGTGCCAGCAGTGAAGCGTCTGAAGCTTTCTTT. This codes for CASSEASEAFF.

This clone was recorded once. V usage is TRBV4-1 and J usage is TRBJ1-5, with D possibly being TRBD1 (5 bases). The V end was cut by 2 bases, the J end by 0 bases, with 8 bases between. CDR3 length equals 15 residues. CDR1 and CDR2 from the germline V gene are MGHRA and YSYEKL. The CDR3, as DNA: TGCGCCAGCAGCCAACCCGACAGTAGCAATCAGCCCCAGCATTTT. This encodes CASSQPDSSNQPQHF.

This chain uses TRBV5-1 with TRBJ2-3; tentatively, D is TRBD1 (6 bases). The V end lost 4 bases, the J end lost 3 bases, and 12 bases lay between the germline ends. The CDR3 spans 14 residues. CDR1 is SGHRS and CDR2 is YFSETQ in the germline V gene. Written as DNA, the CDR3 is TGCGCCAGCAGCATGGACAGACCGACAGATACGCAGTATTTT. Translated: CASSMDRPTDTQYF.

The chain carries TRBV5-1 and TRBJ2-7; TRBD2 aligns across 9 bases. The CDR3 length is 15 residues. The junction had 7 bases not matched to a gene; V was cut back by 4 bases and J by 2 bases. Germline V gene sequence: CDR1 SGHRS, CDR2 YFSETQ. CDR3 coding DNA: TGCGCCAGCAGCGAGAGCGGGGGGCAGACCTACGAGCAGTACTTC. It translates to CASSESGGQTYEQYF.